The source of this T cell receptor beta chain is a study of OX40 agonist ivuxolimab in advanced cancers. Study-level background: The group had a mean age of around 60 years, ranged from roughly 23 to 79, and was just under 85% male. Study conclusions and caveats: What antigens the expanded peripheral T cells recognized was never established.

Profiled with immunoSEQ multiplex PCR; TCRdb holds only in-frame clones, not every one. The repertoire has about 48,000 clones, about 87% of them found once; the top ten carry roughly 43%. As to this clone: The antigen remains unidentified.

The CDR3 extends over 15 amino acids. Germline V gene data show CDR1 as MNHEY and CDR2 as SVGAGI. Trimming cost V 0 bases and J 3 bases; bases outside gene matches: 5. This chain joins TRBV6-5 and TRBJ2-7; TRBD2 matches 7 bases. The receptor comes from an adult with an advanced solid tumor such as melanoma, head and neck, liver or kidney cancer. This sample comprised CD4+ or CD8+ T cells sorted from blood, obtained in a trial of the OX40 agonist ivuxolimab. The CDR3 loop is CASSYSNRGVYEQYF. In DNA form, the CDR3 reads TGTGCCAGCAGTTACTCGAATCGGGGGGTCTACGAGCAGTACTTC.